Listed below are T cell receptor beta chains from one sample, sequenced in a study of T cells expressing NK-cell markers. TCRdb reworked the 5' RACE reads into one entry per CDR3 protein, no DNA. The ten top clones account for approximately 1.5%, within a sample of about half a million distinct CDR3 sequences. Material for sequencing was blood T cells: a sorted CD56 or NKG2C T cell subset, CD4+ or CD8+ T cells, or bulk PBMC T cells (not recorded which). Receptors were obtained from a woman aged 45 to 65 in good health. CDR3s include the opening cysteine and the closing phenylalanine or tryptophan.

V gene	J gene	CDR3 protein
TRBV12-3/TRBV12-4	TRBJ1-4	CASSRHRALGEKLFF
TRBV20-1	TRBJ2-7	CSAPTGDGYEQYF
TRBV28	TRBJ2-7	CASSWAGTQSYEQYF
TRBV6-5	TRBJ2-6	CASSERPSGANVLTF
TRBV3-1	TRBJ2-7	CASSQVSSSTNEQYF
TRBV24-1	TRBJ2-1	CATSDYGGNEQFF
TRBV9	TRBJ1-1	CASRGGEVNTEAFF
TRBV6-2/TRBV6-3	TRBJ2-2	CASNPNTRAGELFF
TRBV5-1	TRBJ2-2	CASSPTQLGTGELFF
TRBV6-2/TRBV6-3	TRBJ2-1	CASKSSGGYNEQFF
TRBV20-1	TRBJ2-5	CSAKGMETQYF
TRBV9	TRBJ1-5	CASSVGSNQPQHF
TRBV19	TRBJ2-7	CASSIGALYEQYF
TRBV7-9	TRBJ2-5	CASRSTGEETQYF
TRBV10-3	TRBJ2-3	CAISSTSGNTDTQYF
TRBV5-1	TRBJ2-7	CASSFQVGGSSYEQYF
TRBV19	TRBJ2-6	CASSSRPDTGANVLTF
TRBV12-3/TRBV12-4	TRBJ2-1	CASSLGASALHAEQFF
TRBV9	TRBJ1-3	CASSAQTEPGNTIYF
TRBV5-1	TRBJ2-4	CASSFEGRDGEIAKNIQYF
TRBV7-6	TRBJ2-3	CASSLVQGARTDTQYF
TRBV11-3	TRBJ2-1	CASGLAGFNEQFF
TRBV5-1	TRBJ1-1	CASSFNPPGETLAFF
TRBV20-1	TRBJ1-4	CSARDVRANEKLFF
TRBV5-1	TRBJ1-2	CASSSGPLEGYTF
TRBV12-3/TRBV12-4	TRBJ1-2	CASSPGGRTYGYTF
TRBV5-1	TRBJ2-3	CASSSSRNLSPLSTDTQYF
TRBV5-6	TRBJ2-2	CASSLYSGVNTGELFF
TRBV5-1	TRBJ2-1	CASSQQASSYNEQFF